These 14 T cell receptor beta chains share one sample of origin, sequenced in a study of shared T cell receptors in the human thymus. TCRdb's copy holds only in-frame clones and misses some; the assay was immunoSEQ multiplex PCR. In the table there are hundreds of thousands of clones, more than 75% of which are singletons. The data also belong to a second study, concerning human thymus T cells.

The sample was thymocytes. The origin of the receptors is a boy younger than two with a congenital heart defect.

Only one count was recorded for this clone. The gene calls are TRBV27 and TRBJ2-7; perhaps TRBD2 as D (5 bases). This CDR3 contains 15 residues. CDR1 and CDR2 (germline): MNHEY, SMNVEV (reference sequence). V lost 0 bases to trimming and J lost 4 bases, with 13 bases between them. This CDR3 is CASSLSVGIPYEQYF. The CDR3, as DNA: TGTGCCAGCAGTTTATCGGTCGGGATCCCTTACGAGCAGTACTTC.

The J gene is TRBJ2-5, the V gene TRBV12-5; possible D gene TRBD2, 5 bases. The V gene lost 9 bases and the J gene lost 5 bases, with 31 bases spanning the gap. From germline, CDR1 is LGHNT and CDR2 FRNRAP. CDR3 length: 18 amino acids. The CDR3 spells CASLEKREQAALGETQYF. For the CDR3, the DNA is TGTGCTAGCCTCGAGAAGAGAGAGCAAGCGGCCTTGGGGGAGACCCAGTACTTC. Looking up the rest from reference TRBV12-5 and TRBJ2-5 gives the full variable domain: DARVTQTPRHKVTEMGQEVTMRCQPILGHNTVFWYRQTMMQGLELLAYFRNRAPLDDSGMPKDRFSAEMPDATLATLKIQPSEPRDSAVYFCASLEKREQAALGETQYFGPGTRLLVL.

The chain is built from TRBV5-4 and TRBJ2-1; 14 positions agree with TRBD2. Germline lookup yields CDR1 SGHNT and CDR2 YYREEE (reference sequence). The CDR3 runs 17 residues. J was trimmed by 4 bases and V by 4 bases; bases with no gene match: 7. The CDR3, as DNA: TGTGCCAGCAGCGGGACTAGCGGGAGCCCGGCATACAATGAGCAGTTCTTC. Translated, it gives CASSGTSGSPAYNEQFF. Full variable domain (remainder filled in from reference TRBV5-4 and TRBJ2-1): ETGVTQSPTHLIKTRGQQVTLRCSSQSGHNTVSWYQQALGQGPQFIFQYYREEENGRGNFPPRFSGLQFPNYSSELNVNALELDDSALYLCASSGTSGSPAYNEQFFGPGTRLTVL.

This clone has more than one count but fewer than ten. The chain couples TRBV28 to TRBJ2-5, with 11 positions matching TRBD2. CDR3 size: 14 residues. Germline V CDR1 and CDR2: MDHEN, SYDVKM. V was clipped by 6 bases and J by 7 bases; unmatched bases: 7. CDR3: CASRKLAGVGTQYF. CDR3 nucleotides: TGTGCCAGCAGAAAACTAGCGGGAGTCGGGACCCAGTACTTC.

The chain uses TRBV30 and TRBJ2-7, with 7 positions matching TRBD1. This CDR3 is 14 amino acids long. The V and J ends lost 1 base and 4 bases, in that order; junction bases with no gene match: 7. Per the germline V gene, CDR1 is GTSNPN and CDR2 is SVGIG (reference sequence). The CDR3 DNA follows: TGTGCCTGGAGTGGAAGGACAGGTTTTTACGAGCAGTACTTC. This codes for CAWSGRTGFYEQYF.

The chain is built from TRBV28 and TRBJ1-2, with D possibly TRBD1 on 6 matching bases. The CDR3 consists of 17 residues. Per the germline V gene, CDR1 is MDHEN and CDR2 is SYDVKM. Trimming removed 2 bases from V and 2 bases from J, with 18 bases in between. This CDR3 reads CASSLPPSDRLNYGYTF. The CDR3 region has the DNA TGTGCCAGCAGTTTACCCCCCTCCGACAGGTTAAACTATGGCTACACCTTC.

This clone was observed a handful of times. The same CDR3 also results from other DNA sequences found in this sample. This chain uses TRBV6-5 with TRBJ1-5, with TRBD1 identical over 8 bases. This CDR3 spans 14 amino acids. The trim removed 6 bases at V and 2 bases at J, leaving 3 bases unmatched. CDR1 MNHEY and CDR2 SVGAGI come from the germline V gene. The CDR3 reads CASSTGQGNQPQHF. CDR3 nucleotide sequence: TGTGCCAGCAGCACGGGACAGGGCAATCAGCCCCAGCATTTT.

The chain joins TRBV4-1 to TRBJ1-1, with D perhaps matching TRBD1 (6 bases). The germline V and J ends were trimmed by 4 bases and 1 base, with 19 bases remaining between them. Per the germline V gene, CDR1 is MGHRA and CDR2 is YSYEKL. The CDR3 is made up of 17 amino acids. The CDR3 DNA follows: TGCGCCAGCAGCCCCGATCGGCAAGGGGGAAGGAACACTGAAGCTTTCTTT. Its translation: CASSPDRQGGRNTEAFF.

The chain uses TRBV27 and TRBJ2-2; 7 nucleotides line up with TRBD2. The CDR3 covers 14 residues. The ends lost 4 bases at V and 1 base at J; junction bases unmatched: 0. Germline values: CDR1 MNHEY, CDR2 SMNVEV (reference sequence). In nucleotides, the CDR3 is TGTGCCAGCAGTTCGGGGGGGAACACCGGGGAGCTGTTTTTT. Protein product: CASSSGGNTGELFF.

The DNA of the CDR3 is TGCGCCAGCAGCTTGGTACTAGCGGGTCCCCGTGAGACCCAGTACTTC. Translated, it gives CASSLVLAGPRETQYF. This chain joins TRBV5-1 and TRBJ2-5; 9 bases are a match to TRBD2. This CDR3 is built from 16 residues. CDR1 is SGHRS, CDR2 YFSETQ, per germline. The V and J ends lost 0 bases and 5 bases, in that order; junction bases with no gene match: 8.

This clone was detected only once. The genes are TRBV29-1 and TRBJ2-3; D is perhaps TRBD1 (5 bases). V was cut by 4 bases and J by 4 bases, with 15 bases left in between. Germline V gene sequence: CDR1 SQVTM, CDR2 ANQGSEA. The CDR3 loop spans 14 amino acids. CDR3 amino acids: CSVGSGKIPDTQYF. In DNA form, the CDR3 reads TGCAGCGTTGGGTCAGGGAAGATTCCAGATACGCAGTATTTT.

V gene TRBV27 combines with J gene TRBJ1-3, with 7 bases identical to TRBD1. Trimming at V came to 4 bases and at J to 2 bases, leaving 8 bases not matched to a gene. Germline CDR1 MNHEY, CDR2 SMNVEV (reference sequence). This CDR3 spans 16 amino acids. CDR3 sequence: CASSSTGRPAGNTIYF. CDR3 DNA: TGTGCCAGCAGTTCGACAGGGAGACCGGCTGGAAACACCATATATTTT.

The chain joins TRBV7-2 to TRBJ2-1, with 7 bases identical to TRBD2. Germline loops: CDR1 SGHTA, CDR2 FQGNSA. The CDR3 spans 14 residues. Trimming cost V 4 bases and J 2 bases; bases outside gene matches: 2. The DNA for the CDR3 is TGTGCCAGCAGCTCTAGCGGCCCCTACAATGAGCAGTTCTTC. Its translation: CASSSSGPYNEQFF.

This chain uses TRBV27 with TRBJ2-3; 9 positions match TRBD2. The CDR3 contains 18 residues. The junction had 12 bases not matched to a gene; V was cut back by 2 bases and J by 3 bases. The germline gives CDR1 MNHEY, CDR2 SMNVEV (reference sequence). The CDR3 sequence is CASSLIPREGLRTDTQYF. CDR3 DNA: TGTGCCAGCAGTTTAATTCCGCGGGAGGGCCTTAGGACAGATACGCAGTATTTT.